The 25 T cell receptor beta chains in this list originate from one sample, sequenced in a study of cytotoxic CD8 clonotypes in ibrutinib-treated CLL. TCRdb keeps only in-frame clones here, not all; method: immunoSEQ multiplex PCR. Among some 140,000 clones listed, approximately 89% were seen once. The sample in question was PBMCs, obtained after 12 months of ibrutinib treatment. These receptors all stem from a human donor with chronic lymphocytic leukemia.

This CDR3 is CASSINTDTQYF. The CDR3 DNA is TGTGCCAGTAGTATTAACACAGATACGCAGTATTTT. The V and J genes are TRBV19 and TRBJ2-3, with D unclear. The CDR3 is 12 amino acids. V was clipped by 3 bases and J by 2 bases, with 3 bases between them. Germline CDR1 and CDR2: LNHDA and SQIVND (reference sequence). Based on the CDR3 plus reference TRBV19 and TRBJ2-3, the full variable domain is DGGITQSPKYLFRKEGQNVTLSCEQNLNHDAMYWYRQDPGQGLRLIYYSQIVNDFQKGDIAEGYSVSREKKESFPLTVTSAQKNPTAFYLCASSINTDTQYFGPGTRLTVL.

The V and J genes are TRBV18 and TRBJ1-1, with 7 nucleotides matching TRBD1. The V segment lost 4 bases and the J segment 3 bases; nucleotides outside the gene matches: 5. CDR3 length equals 14 residues. CDR1 is KGHSH and CDR2 is LQKENI in the germline V gene. Written as DNA, the CDR3 is TGTGCCAGCTCACAAAGGGACAGAGACACTGAAGCTTTCTTT. This gives the protein CASSQRDRDTEAFF.

The J gene is TRBJ2-7, the V gene TRBV11-2, with D unclear. Trimming left V 0 bases short and J 6 bases short, with 12 bases between. Germline V lookup: CDR1 SGHAT, CDR2 FQNNGV. The CDR3 covers 14 residues. DNA of the CDR3: TGTGCCAGCAGCTTAGAAGTGACGACGGGCGAGCAGTACTTC. Translated: CASSLEVTTGEQYF.

This clone was picked up one time. The rearrangement links TRBV7-2 to TRBJ2-5; D is undetermined. The CDR3 has 14 amino acids. Per germline, CDR1 SGHTA and CDR2 FQGNSA. The V gene lost 1 base and the J gene lost 2 bases, with 8 bases spanning the gap. The CDR3 nucleotides are TGTGCCAGCAGCTTAGATCAGTTACAAGAGACCCAGTACTTC. Translated: CASSLDQLQETQYF.

The count of this clone is one. CDR3 nucleotide sequence: TGTGCCAGCACCCCTTCCAGGATGGGGGAAAAACTGTTTTTT. Amino acids: CASTPSRMGEKLFF. V and J are TRBV7-2 and TRBJ1-4; no definite D call. Between the trimmed V and J ends, which lost 7 bases and 8 bases, there was a span of 17 bases. The CDR3 is 14 residues long. CDR1 and CDR2 from the germline V gene are SGHTA and FQGNSA.

The chain combines TRBV2 with TRBJ1-1; possible D gene TRBD1, 5 bases. CDR3 length equals 11 residues. Trimming took off 7 bases at V and 5 bases at J, with 8 bases between the two ends. CDR1 SNHLY and CDR2 FYNNEI come from the germline V gene. The CDR3: CASKGRTEAFF. The CDR3, as DNA: TGTGCCAGCAAGGGGAGAACTGAAGCTTTCTTT.

The genes are TRBV15 and TRBJ2-1; the match to TRBD2 covers 7 bases. The V gene end was trimmed by 3 bases and the J gene end by 2 bases; junction bases not matched to a gene: 1. The germline V gene encodes CDR1 LNHNV and CDR2 YYDKDF (reference sequence). The CDR3 loop spans 14 amino acids. CDR3 nucleotides: TGTGCCACCAGCAGGGGGGGGACCTACAATGAGCAGTTCTTC. This encodes CATSRGGTYNEQFF.

The gene calls are TRBV15 and TRBJ1-5; TRBD1 might be the D (6 bases). V was shortened by 5 bases and J by 6 bases, with 17 bases between the two germline ends. Germline V CDR1 and CDR2: LNHNV, YYDKDF (reference sequence). This CDR3 is 15 amino acids long. CDR3 nucleotides: TGTGCCACCAGCCAGGATCAGGGGAGTAGTCAGCCCCAGCATTTT. Its protein is CATSQDQGSSQPQHF.

The genes are TRBV19 and TRBJ2-7, with D perhaps TRBD2 (6 bases). V was pared by 2 bases and J by 5 bases, with 10 bases between. CDR3 length: 13 residues. Per the germline V gene, CDR1 is LNHDA and CDR2 is SQIVND (reference sequence). The CDR3 loop is CASSILGGNEQYF. CDR3 nucleotide sequence: TGTGCCAGTAGTATACTTGGGGGGAACGAGCAGTACTTC.

The chain carries TRBV6-5 and TRBJ2-1, with TRBD2 matching over 9 bases. Trimming removed 4 bases from V and 9 bases from J; junction bases left unmatched: 7. The CDR3 length is 14 residues. CDR1 is MNHEY, CDR2 SVGAGI, per germline. In DNA form, the CDR3 reads TGTGCCAGCAGTTCCGGGACTAGCTTCAGTGAGCAGTTCTTC. Its protein product is CASSSGTSFSEQFF.

J is TRBJ2-3 and V is TRBV6-5; D might be TRBD2 (6 bases). The germline V gene has CDR1 MNHEY and CDR2 SVGAGI. The CDR3 loop spans 15 amino acids. Trimming shortened V by 0 bases and J by 2 bases, and 9 bases separated the two germline ends. CDR3 DNA sequence: TGTGCCAGCAGTTACTCTCGGGGGAACACAGATACGCAGTATTTT. Its translation: CASSYSRGNTDTQYF.

J is TRBJ2-1 and V is TRBV7-6, with D perhaps matching TRBD2 (6 bases). This CDR3 spans 18 amino acids. The V and J ends lost 1 base and 0 bases respectively, with 16 bases between them. The V gene's germline CDR1 is SGHVS and CDR2 FNYEAQ. The CDR3 reads CASSLGLDPRGSYNEQFF. DNA for the CDR3: TGTGCCAGCAGCTTAGGACTAGACCCAAGGGGCTCCTACAATGAGCAGTTCTTC. The whole variable domain, remainder taken from reference TRBV7-6 and TRBJ2-1, is GAGVSQSPRYKVTKRGQDVALRCDPISGHVSLYWYRQALGQGPEFLTYFNYEAQQDKSGLPNDRFSAERPEGSISTLTIQRTEQRDSAMYRCASSLGLDPRGSYNEQFFGPGTRLTVL.

The chain employs TRBV28 and TRBJ2-3, with D perhaps TRBD1 (5 bases). This CDR3 contains 15 residues. Germline CDR1 is MDHEN and CDR2 is SYDVKM. Trimming took off 3 bases at V and 4 bases at J, with 14 bases between the two ends. CDR3 in DNA: TGTGCCAGCAGTTTTGAAGGGTGGGGCGCAGATACGCAGTATTTT. Its translation: CASSFEGWGADTQYF.

V gene TRBV10-3 combines with J gene TRBJ2-6; possibly TRBD1 for D (6 bases). CDR1 and CDR2 (germline): ENHRY, SYGVKD. This CDR3 is 17 amino acids long. V dropped 6 bases and J dropped 0 bases, with 15 bases sitting between them. The CDR3 nucleotides read TGTGCCATCAGGGGACAAGGCCAAATCTCTGGGGCCAACGTCCTGACTTTC. Amino acids: CAIRGQGQISGANVLTF.

Comment on this clone: Other DNA sequences from this sample encode an identical CDR3 as well. The gene calls are TRBV2 and TRBJ2-5; the D is unclear. This CDR3 comprises 14 residues. The V and J ends lost 1 base and 5 bases respectively, with 11 bases between them. Germline loops: CDR1 SNHLY, CDR2 FYNNEI. The CDR3 DNA reads as TGTGCCAGCAGTGAAGAGTTAGTCAGGGAGACCCAGTACTTC. Protein: CASSEELVRETQYF.

This chain connects TRBV9 to TRBJ1-5; D unresolved. Trimming took off 1 base at V and 3 bases at J, with 8 bases between the two ends. CDR1 is SGDLS and CDR2 is YYNGEE in the germline V gene. The CDR3 totals 14 residues. The CDR3 region has the DNA TGTGCCAGCAGCGTATCAGCCTTCAATCAGCCCCAGCATTTT. Residues: CASSVSAFNQPQHF.

The chain has TRBV5-1 and TRBJ2-3, with 11 bases aligning to TRBD2. CDR1 and CDR2 from the germline V gene are SGHRS and YFSETQ. This CDR3 has 17 amino acids. The trim removed 4 bases at V and 2 bases at J, leaving 9 bases unmatched. The CDR3 bases are TGCGCCAGCAGCCCCAGACTAGCGGGACATGTCACAGATACGCAGTATTTT. Amino acids: CASSPRLAGHVTDTQYF.

This rearrangement joins TRBV6-5 to TRBJ1-5; no clear D gene. Between the trimmed V and J ends, which lost 0 bases and 0 bases, there was a span of 6 bases. CDR1 MNHEY and CDR2 SVGAGI come from the germline V gene. The CDR3 loop spans 15 amino acids. CDR3 in amino acids: CASSYSHLSNQPQHF. In DNA, the CDR3 is TGTGCCAGCAGTTACTCTCACCTTAGCAATCAGCCCCAGCATTTT.

The J gene is TRBJ1-2, the V gene TRBV7-3; TRBD1 agrees at 7 bases. Germline values: CDR1 SGHTA, CDR2 FQGTGA. The CDR3 extends over 12 amino acids. The V gene end was trimmed by 5 bases and the J gene end by 8 bases; junction bases not matched to a gene: 5. CDR3 residues: CASSRTGEGYTF. Here the CDR3 DNA reads TGTGCCAGCAGCAGAACAGGGGAGGGCTACACCTTC.

The gene calls are TRBV7-6 and TRBJ1-3; D call uncertain. The germline V gene encodes CDR1 SGHVS and CDR2 FNYEAQ. This CDR3 is built from 15 residues. V lost 1 base and J 0 bases, leaving 7 bases between the germline ends. The CDR3 DNA is TGTGCCAGCAGCTTAGGGGGTAGCTCTGGAAACACCATATATTTT. This codes for CASSLGGSSGNTIYF.

The chain couples TRBV29-1 to TRBJ2-1; no reliable D call. The germline V gene has CDR1 SQVTM and CDR2 ANQGSEA. The CDR3 has 12 residues. Trimming took off 4 bases at V and 5 bases at J, with 9 bases between the two ends. CDR3 residues: CSVVARDNEQFF. The CDR3 DNA is TGCAGCGTTGTCGCCCGGGACAATGAGCAGTTCTTC.

The chain links TRBV5-5 to TRBJ2-7, with D maybe TRBD2 (7 bases). CDR3 size: 15 residues. Deletions cut 4 bases from V and 2 bases from J, with 16 bases between. In germline, CDR1 is SGHKS, CDR2 YYEKEE (reference sequence). CDR3 sequence: CASSPQRGGTYEQYF. CDR3 in DNA: TGTGCCAGCAGCCCACAGAGGGGGGGAACCTACGAGCAGTACTTC.

The genes are TRBV25-1 and TRBJ1-5; possible D gene TRBD1, 5 bases. The CDR3 is made up of 15 amino acids. The germline gives CDR1 MGHDK, CDR2 SYGVNS. The germline V and J ends were trimmed by 5 bases and 2 bases, with 13 bases remaining between them. The CDR3 region has the DNA TGTGCCAGCAGTCACAGCAGGGAACGCAATCAGCCCCAGCATTTT. Its protein is CASSHSRERNQPQHF.

The V and J genes are TRBV7-2 and TRBJ2-5; D uncertain. The germline CDR1 and CDR2 sequences are SGHTA and FQGNSA. V was cut by 5 bases and J by 0 bases, with 4 bases left in between. The CDR3 loop spans 12 amino acids. The CDR3 DNA reads as TGTGCCAGCAGCACGTACCAAGAGACCCAGTACTTC. It encodes CASSTYQETQYF.

As regards this clone: Other DNA sequences within the sample encode an identical CDR3. The J gene is TRBJ1-4, the V gene TRBV5-1; 7 positions match TRBD1. Germline loops: CDR1 SGHRS, CDR2 YFSETQ. This CDR3 contains 14 residues. Trimming at V came to 4 bases and at J to 4 bases, leaving 4 bases not matched to a gene. This CDR3 is CASSPGQDNEKLFF. The CDR3 nucleotides read TGCGCCAGCAGCCCAGGACAGGATAATGAAAAACTGTTTTTT.